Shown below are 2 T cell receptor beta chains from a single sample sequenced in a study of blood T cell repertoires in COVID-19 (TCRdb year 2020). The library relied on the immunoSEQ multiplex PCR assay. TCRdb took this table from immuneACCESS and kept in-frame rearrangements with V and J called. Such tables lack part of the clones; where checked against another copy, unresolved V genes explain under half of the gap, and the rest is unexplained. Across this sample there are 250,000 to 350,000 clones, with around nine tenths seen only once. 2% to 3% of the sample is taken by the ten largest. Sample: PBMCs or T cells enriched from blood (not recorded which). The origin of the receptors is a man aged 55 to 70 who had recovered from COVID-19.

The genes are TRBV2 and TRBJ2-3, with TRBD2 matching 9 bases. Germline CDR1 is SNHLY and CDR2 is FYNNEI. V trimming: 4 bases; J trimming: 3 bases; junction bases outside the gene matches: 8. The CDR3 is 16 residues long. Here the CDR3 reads CASSVVSGRNTDTQYF. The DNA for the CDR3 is TGTGCCAGCAGTGTGGTTAGCGGGAGAAATACAGATACGCAGTATTTT.

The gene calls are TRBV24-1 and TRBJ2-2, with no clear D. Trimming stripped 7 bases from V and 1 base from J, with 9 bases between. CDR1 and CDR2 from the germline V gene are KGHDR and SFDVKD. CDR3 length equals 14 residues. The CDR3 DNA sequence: TGTGCCACCAGCTCTCTAGAGAACACCGGGGAGCTGTTTTTT. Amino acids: CATSSLENTGELFF.